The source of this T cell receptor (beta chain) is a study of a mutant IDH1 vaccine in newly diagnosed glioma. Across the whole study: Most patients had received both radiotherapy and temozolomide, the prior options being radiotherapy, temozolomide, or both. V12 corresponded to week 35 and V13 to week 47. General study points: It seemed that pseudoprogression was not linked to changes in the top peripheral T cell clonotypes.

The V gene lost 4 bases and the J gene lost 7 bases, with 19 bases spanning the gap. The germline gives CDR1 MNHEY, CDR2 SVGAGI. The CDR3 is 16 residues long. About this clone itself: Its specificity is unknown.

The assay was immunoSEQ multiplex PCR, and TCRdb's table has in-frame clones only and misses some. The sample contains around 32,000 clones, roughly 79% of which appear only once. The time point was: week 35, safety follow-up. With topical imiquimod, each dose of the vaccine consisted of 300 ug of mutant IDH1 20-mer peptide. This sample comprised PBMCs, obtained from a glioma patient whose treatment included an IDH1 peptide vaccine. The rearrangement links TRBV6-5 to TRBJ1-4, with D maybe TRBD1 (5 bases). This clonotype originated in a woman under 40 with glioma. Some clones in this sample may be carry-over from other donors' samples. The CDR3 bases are TGTGCCAGCAGTTCCCTCGGGGGGGGTTTTAGTGAAAAACTGTTTTTT. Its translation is CASSSLGGGFSEKLFF.